The clone carrying this TCR beta chain was counted only a few times. The time point was: patch test 1, 2 weeks after DPC sensitization. Documented treatment: therapeutic diphenylcyclopropenone sensitization with weekly scalp DPC. This sample was taken from a study of human T cells and chemical hapten exposure. Germline-derived CDR1 and CDR2 are SGHAT and FQNNGV. J was trimmed by 5 bases and V by 0 bases; bases with no gene match: 11. The CDR3 consists of 17 residues. TCRdb itself ran the RACE reads through MiXCR, one entry per CDR3 protein. Here the sample spans 180,000 or so distinct CDR3 sequences, 20% to 25% being singletons.

Source: whole blood, taken in connection with sensitization to the hapten diphenylcyclopropenone (DPC). The origin of this receptor is a woman in her forties or fifties with alopecia areata. Some clones in this sample may be carry-over from other donors' samples. V usage is TRBV11-2 and J usage is TRBJ2-5, with 8 bases lining up with TRBD2. CDR3 sequence: CASSLDLGSGSRETQYF. CDR3 nucleotides: TGTGCCAGCAGCTTAGATCTGGGGAGCGGGAGTCGGGAGACCCAGTACTTC.